This entry lists 19 T cell receptor beta chains sequenced from one sample in a study of blood T cell repertoires in COVID-19. The repertoire was sequenced with immunoSEQ multiplex PCR; TCRdb's copy has only in-frame clones and lacks some. Of about 47,000 clones listed, approximately 82% were seen once; the top ten hold just under 7%. Sequencing input: peripheral blood. These receptors were obtained from a man between 65 and 85 years old with active COVID-19.

The chain couples TRBV6-1 to TRBJ1-3; the D gene is possibly TRBD1 (6 bases). The CDR3 is made up of 15 amino acids. In germline, CDR1 is MNHNS, CDR2 SASEGT. The V end lost 2 bases, the J end lost 1 base, and 9 bases lay between the germline ends. For the CDR3, the DNA is TGTGCCAGCAGTGAAAGGGGGAAATCTGGAAACACCATATATTTT. Translation: CASSERGKSGNTIYF.

This chain uses TRBV2 with TRBJ1-1, with 7 bases that match TRBD1. CDR3 length: 13 residues. Unmatched junction bases numbered 5, after V lost 6 bases and J lost 4 bases. Germline V gene lookup returns CDR1 SNHLY and CDR2 FYNNEI. CDR3 bases: TGTGCCAGCAGAGGACAGGTGGCCACTGAAGCTTTCTTT. Its translation: CASRGQVATEAFF.

The chain carries TRBV15 and TRBJ1-5; D might be TRBD1 (5 bases). This CDR3 has 12 residues. The V end lost 5 bases, the J end lost 13 bases, and 15 bases lay between the germline ends. Germline assignment: CDR1 LNHNV and CDR2 YYDKDF (reference sequence). The CDR3 DNA is TGTGCCACCAGCGGAGGGGCTCCTACTCAGCATTTT. It is translated as CATSGGAPTQHF.

This clone was seen a handful of times. This chain connects TRBV5-6 to TRBJ1-2, with a possible D match to TRBD1 (5 bases). CDR3 length: 13 residues. Trimming removed 1 base from V and 4 bases from J, with 8 bases in between. Germline loops: CDR1 SGHDT, CDR2 YYEEEE. In nucleotides, the CDR3 is TGTGCCAGCAGCTTGAGGGGAGGCTATGGCTACACCTTC. Translated: CASSLRGGYGYTF.

V is TRBV4-3 and J is TRBJ2-2; D perhaps matches TRBD2 (7 bases). Germline CDR1 and CDR2: LGHNA and YSLEER. The length of the CDR3 is 15 residues. Trimming took 4 bases from V and 1 from J, leaving 10 bases between them. The CDR3 coding sequence is TGCGCCAGCAGCCGGGGGGGACAGAACACCGGGGAGCTGTTTTTT. It codes for CASSRGGQNTGELFF.

The chain links TRBV7-3 to TRBJ2-2, with D perhaps matching TRBD1 (5 bases). This CDR3 has 13 amino acids. Germline V gene sequence: CDR1 SGHTA, CDR2 FQGTGA. V was trimmed by 8 bases and J by 1 base, leaving 8 bases between them. CDR3 loop: CASGQGNTGELFF. CDR3 DNA sequence: TGTGCCAGCGGGCAGGGGAACACCGGGGAGCTGTTTTTT.

This rearrangement joins TRBV15 to TRBJ2-3; no clear D gene. The CDR3 is made up of 14 amino acids. With 0 bases removed from V and 5 bases from J, the gap between germline ends came to 9 bases. Germline CDR1 LNHNV, CDR2 YYDKDF (reference sequence). DNA of the CDR3: TGTGCCACCAGCAGAGATCGAGCCGTAGATACGCAGTATTTT. Translation gives CATSRDRAVDTQYF.

The chain couples TRBV6-2 or TRBV6-3 to TRBJ1-1, with D perhaps TRBD1 (6 bases). Germline V lookup: CDR1 MNHEY, CDR2 SVGEGT. Deletions cut 5 bases from V and 4 bases from J, with 17 bases between. CDR3 length: 15 amino acids. The CDR3 DNA sequence: TGTGCCAGCAGTCGAACCGTGACAGGCGGCACTGAAGCTTTCTTT. Protein sequence: CASSRTVTGGTEAFF.

This clone was seen a single time. The CDR3 loop reads CASSVGGNTEAFF. In DNA form, the CDR3 reads TGTGCCAGCAGTGTGGGGGGGAACACTGAAGCTTTCTTT. V is TRBV2 and J is TRBJ1-1; TRBD1 might be the D (5 bases). The germline V gene has CDR1 SNHLY and CDR2 FYNNEI. The CDR3 is made up of 13 amino acids. V lost 4 bases and J 1 base, leaving 7 bases between the germline ends.

V is TRBV6-1 and J is TRBJ2-1, with 12 positions matching TRBD2. CDR3 length equals 17 residues. The ends lost 3 bases at V and 6 bases at J; junction bases unmatched: 9. Germline CDR1 and CDR2: MNHNS and SASEGT. This chain's CDR3 is CASSDQLAGGSLNEQFF. The CDR3 DNA follows: TGTGCCAGCAGTGACCAACTAGCGGGGGGCAGCCTCAATGAGCAGTTCTTC.

This clone was detected only a few times. The chain carries TRBV7-9 and TRBJ1-6, with TRBD1 matching over 9 bases. J lost 10 bases, V lost 1 base, and 5 bases had no gene match. CDR3 length equals 15 residues. The germline CDR1 and CDR2 sequences are SEHNR and FQNEAQ (reference sequence). The CDR3 nucleotides read TGTGCCAGCAGCTTAGGACAGGGGGAAAGGTCACCCCTCCACTTT. Protein sequence: CASSLGQGERSPLHF.

The rearrangement joins TRBV6-4 to TRBJ2-3; TRBD1 matches 9 bases. The germline V gene encodes CDR1 MRHNA and CDR2 SNTAGT. The CDR3 is 14 residues long. Trimming at V came to 10 bases and at J to 3 bases, leaving 8 bases not matched to a gene. The CDR3 sequence is CATSDRGATDTQYF. CDR3 bases: TGTGCCACCTCGGACAGGGGTGCAACAGATACGCAGTATTTT.

V is TRBV5-1 and J is TRBJ2-1; 11 nucleotides line up with TRBD2. Germline V lookup: CDR1 SGHRS, CDR2 YFSETQ. V lost 1 base to trimming and J lost 8 bases; unmatched junction nucleotides: 5. This CDR3 is built from 15 residues. CDR3 in amino acids: CASSLRLAGGDEQFF. The CDR3 DNA sequence: TGCGCCAGCAGCTTGCGGCTAGCGGGGGGCGATGAGCAGTTCTTC. Full variable domain (missing parts from reference TRBV5-1 and TRBJ2-1): KAGVTQTPRYLIKTRGQQVTLSCSPISGHRSVSWYQQTPGQGLQFLFEYFSETQRNKGNFPGRFSGRQFSNSRSEMNVSTLELGDSALYLCASSLRLAGGDEQFFGPGTRLTVL.

V usage is TRBV7-9 and J usage is TRBJ2-2; 8 positions match TRBD1. The CDR3 consists of 13 residues. Trimming took 7 bases from V and 6 from J; bases not matched to a gene: 4. The germline V gene has CDR1 SEHNR and CDR2 FQNEAQ (reference sequence). CDR3 DNA: TGTGCCAGCACTCCGGACAGGGCCGGGGAGCTGTTTTTT. The encoded protein is CASTPDRAGELFF.

This chain joins TRBV30 and TRBJ2-1; 13 bases are shared with TRBD2. With 8 bases clipped from V and 5 bases from J, the junction kept 6 bases outside the gene matches. CDR1 and CDR2 from the germline V gene are GTSNPN and SVGIG (reference sequence). The CDR3 loop spans 14 amino acids. Here the CDR3 DNA reads TGTGCCAGGGGACTAGCGGGGTCTCACAATGAGCAGTTCTTC. Its protein is CARGLAGSHNEQFF.

The chain has TRBV21-1 and TRBJ2-6; the table's TRBD1 call for D was not verified on the DNA. TRBV21-1 is described as a pseudogene. This CDR3 spans 18 amino acids. The CDR3 nucleotides read TGTGCCAGCAGCAAAGAGGAGACAGGGGACTCTGGGGCCAACGTCCTGACTTTC. This codes for CASSKEETGDSGANVLTF.

V is TRBV4-2 and J is TRBJ1-4, with D uncertain. This CDR3 is 18 amino acids long. V was shortened by 0 bases and J by 0 bases, with 14 bases between the two germline ends. Germline V gives CDR1 LGHNA, CDR2 YNFKEQ. The CDR3 sequence: CASSQDLTRVATNEKLFF. The CDR3 DNA sequence: TGTGCCAGCAGCCAAGACCTGACTCGGGTTGCAACTAATGAAAAACTGTTTTTT.

J is TRBJ1-1 and V is TRBV19, with D uncertain. The CDR3 loop spans 15 amino acids. V gave up 3 bases and J gave up 0 bases, with 11 bases separating them. Germline-derived CDR1 and CDR2 are LNHDA and SQIVND (reference sequence). This CDR3 reads CASSITERMNTEAFF. The CDR3 nucleotides read TGTGCCAGTAGTATCACGGAGCGAATGAACACTGAAGCTTTCTTT. The complete variable domain, with remaining parts taken from reference TRBV19 and TRBJ1-1, reads DGGITQSPKYLFRKEGQNVTLSCEQNLNHDAMYWYRQDPGQGLRLIYYSQIVNDFQKGDIAEGYSVSREKKESFPLTVTSAQKNPTAFYLCASSITERMNTEAFFGQGTRLTVV.

The J gene is TRBJ2-3, the V gene TRBV3-1 (or the pseudogene TRBV3-2); D is unclear. The CDR3 runs to 12 residues. The V and J ends lost 0 bases and 10 bases respectively, with 8 bases between them. The germline CDR1 and CDR2 sequences are LGHDT and YNNKEL (reference sequence). This CDR3 is CASSQDLRSQYF. As DNA, the CDR3 is TGTGCCAGCAGCCAAGATTTGCGGTCGCAGTATTTT.